Listed here are 27 T cell receptor beta chains from one sample, sequenced in a study of T cells in Graves' hyperthyroidism and ophthalmopathy (dated by TCRdb to between 2018 and 2021). Preparation of the library involved multiplex PCR. Sequencing used an Illumina HiSeq 2000. The TCR beta CDR3 regions were amplified from the RNA transcripts. The first round of RT-PCR for the TCR CDR3 was performed with the HTBI primer set and the Qiagen OneStep RT-PCR kit. TCRdb itself trimmed the public reads at Q25 with fastp, ran MiXCR and retained productive beta chains. Each record represents a unique CDR3 protein, reported with the most common genes and DNA among its rows. The sample has over 700,000 distinct CDR3 sequences on record, around 39% of them singletons. Approximately 8.7% of the sample is held by the ten biggest clonotypes. The source material was blood. The receptors were gathered from a young man with Graves' hyperthyroidism.

The rearrangement joins TRBV29-1 to TRBJ1-2; D might be TRBD1 (5 bases). Looked up from germline, CDR1 is SQVTM and CDR2 is ANQGSEA. The CDR3 is 14 amino acids. V was shortened by 0 bases and J by 7 bases, with 15 bases between the two germline ends. The CDR3 is CSVEEGGVIAGYTF. Written as DNA, the CDR3 is TGCAGCGTTGAAGAAGGAGGGGTAATAGCTGGCTACACCTTC.

CDR3 sequence reads: CASSPADEGRGAFF. In nucleotides, the CDR3 is TGTGCCAGCAGCCCAGCGGATGAGGGCAGAGGGGCTTTCTTT. This chain joins TRBV3-1 and TRBJ1-1, with D unclear. In germline, CDR1 is LGHDT, CDR2 YNNKEL (reference sequence). This CDR3 comprises 14 residues. Trimming pared 4 bases from V and 11 bases from J, leaving 20 bases between.

This clonotype was found many times. The chain is built from TRBV6-1 and TRBJ2-6, with D perhaps TRBD2 (6 bases). The CDR3 sequence is 15 residues long. Germline lookup yields CDR1 MNHNS and CDR2 SASEGT. Trimming pared 6 bases from V and 0 bases from J, leaving 9 bases between. CDR3 nucleotides: TGTGCCAGCAGGCGGGAAGGCTCTGGGGCCAACGTCCTGACTTTC. This encodes CASRREGSGANVLTF.

Concerning this clonotype: This sequence may be a read error, since a much larger clone differs from it by one base. The chain carries TRBV5-5 and TRBJ2-5; tentatively, D is TRBD2 (6 bases). Germline CDR1 reads SGHKS; CDR2 reads YYEKEE (reference sequence). The CDR3 runs to 11 residues. Trimming took 4 bases from V and 7 from J, leaving 8 bases between them. The CDR3 loop is CASSGEVTQYF. The DNA of the CDR3 is TGTGCCAGCAGCGGGGAGGTGACCCAGTACTTC.

The chain has TRBV6-5 and TRBJ1-4, with TRBD1 as a possible D gene (5 bases). V was shortened by 2 bases and J by 6 bases, with 13 bases between the two germline ends. CDR3 length: 15 amino acids. CDR1 MNHEY and CDR2 SVGAGI come from the germline V gene. The DNA for the CDR3 is TGTGCCAGCAGTTACGACGGACCGGGGGATGAAAAACTGTTTTTT. Amino acids: CASSYDGPGDEKLFF.

The rearrangement uses TRBV4-3 and TRBJ1-4; no clear D. Germline CDR1 and CDR2: LGHNA and YSLEER. V dropped 5 bases and J dropped 5 bases, with 9 bases sitting between them. The CDR3 loop spans 13 amino acids. CDR3 loop: CASSGQLNEKLFF. CDR3 sequence (DNA): TGCGCCAGCAGCGGGCAGCTAAATGAAAAACTGTTTTTT.

In this sample, this clonotype turned up a few times. The chain links TRBV2 to TRBJ2-2, with TRBD1 matching 7 bases. The CDR3 covers 15 residues. Germline CDR1 reads SNHLY; CDR2 reads FYNNEI. V trimming: 6 bases; J trimming: 0 bases; junction bases outside the gene matches: 4. The CDR3 loop reads CASSDGQANTGELFF. For the CDR3, the DNA is TGTGCCAGCAGCGACGGACAGGCGAACACCGGGGAGCTGTTTTTT. Complete variable domain (other parts from reference TRBV2 and TRBJ2-2): EPEVTQTPSHQVTQMGQEVILRCVPISNHLYFYWYRQILGQKVEFLVSFYNNEISEKSEIFDDQFSVERPDGSNFTLKIRSTKLEDSAMYFCASSDGQANTGELFFGEGSRLTVL.

In DNA form, the CDR3 reads TGTGCCAGCAGCCAAGCGAGGGGAAATGAAGCTTTCTTT. Translated, it gives CASSQARGNEAFF. The chain carries TRBV9 and TRBJ1-1, with D possibly being TRBD1 (5 bases). This CDR3 is built from 13 residues. Between the trimmed V and J ends, which lost 4 bases and 7 bases, there was a span of 14 bases. Germline lookup yields CDR1 SGDLS and CDR2 YYNGEE.

For this clonotype: This may be a read error, as it is one base from a much larger clone. J is TRBJ2-7 and V is TRBV7-2, with D unclear. Looked up from germline, CDR1 is SGHTA and CDR2 is FQGNSA. Trimming took 5 bases from V and 3 from J, leaving 11 bases between them. This CDR3 spans 13 amino acids. The chain's CDR3 is CASSLSWDYEQYF. The CDR3, as DNA: TGTGCCAGCAGCCTCTCCTGGGACTACGAGCAGTACTTC.

In its sample, this clonotype was seen many times. CDR3 nucleotides: TGTGCCAGCAGCGTAGGAATCGGGCACGAGCAGTACTTC. This codes for CASSVGIGHEQYF. The chain recombines TRBV9 with TRBJ2-7; no clear D gene. The V and J ends lost 0 bases and 5 bases respectively, with 9 bases between them. This CDR3 has 13 residues. Germline V gives CDR1 SGDLS, CDR2 YYNGEE.

This clonotype turned up a few times. V is TRBV20-1 and J is TRBJ2-6; 10 nucleotides align to TRBD2. The CDR3 is 19 amino acids. CDR1 DFQATT and CDR2 SNEGSKA come from the germline V gene (reference sequence). With 2 bases clipped from V and 0 bases from J, the junction kept 10 bases outside the gene matches. The chain's CDR3 is CSARLAGVGPLSGANVLTF. The CDR3 DNA reads TGCAGTGCTAGACTAGCGGGAGTCGGGCCACTCTCTGGGGCCAACGTCCTGACTTTC.

V and J are TRBV2 and TRBJ2-1, with 7 bases aligning to TRBD2. The ends lost 11 bases at V and 5 bases at J; junction bases unmatched: 6. This CDR3 is 12 amino acids long. Germline CDR1 is SNHLY and CDR2 is FYNNEI. The CDR3 is CAGGDGDNEQFF. The CDR3, as DNA: TGTGCCGGGGGGGACGGGGACAATGAGCAGTTCTTC.

This clonotype came up once. J is TRBJ1-2 and V is TRBV4-3, with 8 bases identical to TRBD1. The germline CDR1 and CDR2 sequences are LGHNA and YSLEER. Trimming removed 1 base from V and 8 bases from J; junction bases left unmatched: 6. The CDR3 totals 14 residues. The CDR3 loop is CASSQGQGQRGYTF. DNA of the CDR3: TGCGCCAGCAGCCAAGGACAGGGGCAAAGGGGCTACACCTTC.

There are many counts of this clonotype. The chain recombines TRBV9 with TRBJ2-7, with D hard to call. Germline assignment: CDR1 SGDLS and CDR2 YYNGEE. This CDR3 contains 13 residues. V lost 0 bases, J lost 3 bases, and 7 bases lay in between. The CDR3 coding sequence is TGTGCCAGCAGCGTAGGTCTGAGCTACGAGCAGTACTTC. Protein sequence: CASSVGLSYEQYF.

A few counts support this clonotype. V is TRBV4-1 and J is TRBJ2-2; D not resolved. CDR1 and CDR2 from the germline V gene are MGHRA and YSYEKL. The CDR3 extends over 14 amino acids. The ends were cut back, 2 bases at V and 5 bases at J, with 9 bases in the middle. The CDR3 sequence: CASSQQARTGELFF. The DNA of the CDR3 is TGCGCCAGCAGCCAACAGGCACGAACCGGGGAGCTGTTTTTT.

The chain couples TRBV6-1 to TRBJ1-4; D may be TRBD1 (6 bases). This CDR3 region has 14 residues. Trimming left V 6 bases short and J 6 bases short, with 14 bases between. Germline V CDR1 and CDR2: MNHNS, SASEGT. CDR3: CASSSTGRHEKLFF. Written as DNA, the CDR3 is TGTGCCAGCAGCTCCACAGGGAGACATGAAAAACTGTTTTTT.

The V and J genes are TRBV20-1 and TRBJ2-3; TRBD2 matches 7 bases. Trimming at V came to 6 bases and at J to 2 bases, leaving 11 bases not matched to a gene. CDR1 and CDR2 (germline): DFQATT, SNEGSKA (reference sequence). The CDR3 covers 15 residues. The CDR3 bases are TGCAGTGCAGGGGTCGGCGGGAGTGTCACAGATACGCAGTATTTT. Protein: CSAGVGGSVTDTQYF.

This rearrangement joins TRBV7-8 to TRBJ1-2; D is unclear. The CDR3 runs 13 residues. Germline CDR1 reads SGHVS; CDR2 reads FQNEAQ. V was pared by 1 base and J by 4 bases, with 7 bases between. The CDR3 here is CASSLGIGYGYTF. In DNA form, the CDR3 reads TGTGCCAGCAGCTTAGGGATCGGCTATGGCTACACCTTC.

This clonotype appeared many times. CDR3 in amino acids: CASSFQGRFETQYF. As DNA, the CDR3 is TGTGCCAGCAGCTTCCAGGGAAGGTTCGAGACCCAGTACTTC. This chain links TRBV7-9 with TRBJ2-5; a weak D match, TRBD1 (5 bases). Deletions cut 3 bases from V and 5 bases from J, with 13 bases between. This CDR3 contains 14 residues. Per germline, CDR1 SEHNR and CDR2 FQNEAQ (reference sequence).

Comment on this clonotype: One end of the junction is discordant with germline, which a read error may explain. This chain joins TRBV6-6 and TRBJ2-5; 8 bases line up with TRBD1. The germline V gene has CDR1 MNHNY and CDR2 SVGAGI (reference sequence). This CDR3 region has 11 residues. As DNA, the CDR3 is TGTGCCAGCAGTTACGGACAGGGCGAAAACTTC. Its protein is CASSYGQGENF.

In its sample, this clonotype was seen many times. This chain uses TRBV7-6 with TRBJ2-2; no reliable D call. Deletions cut 4 bases from V and 5 bases from J, with 8 bases between. CDR1 is SGHVS and CDR2 is FNYEAQ in the germline V gene. The CDR3 spans 13 residues. The CDR3 DNA sequence: TGTGCCAGCAGCTGGACGGGTACCGGGGAGCTGTTTTTT. Its translation: CASSWTGTGELFF.

This clonotype was detected only a few times. The chain joins TRBV20-1 to TRBJ2-5; D is unresolved. The CDR3 is made up of 14 amino acids. Trimming pared 0 bases from V and 3 bases from J, leaving 11 bases between. The germline V gene encodes CDR1 DFQATT and CDR2 SNEGSKA (reference sequence). The CDR3 region has the DNA TGCAGTGCTAGAGATCCTGCCAGCGAAGAGACCCAGTACTTC. As protein: CSARDPASEETQYF.

The rearrangement uses TRBV15 and TRBJ2-1; D might be TRBD2 (5 bases). Between the trimmed V and J ends, which lost 5 bases and 8 bases, there was a span of 16 bases. The germline V gene encodes CDR1 LNHNV and CDR2 YYDKDF (reference sequence). The CDR3 is 14 amino acids. CDR3 protein: CATSPRGRGDEQFF. In DNA, the CDR3 is TGTGCCACCAGCCCTAGAGGGCGCGGCGATGAGCAGTTCTTC.

The table lists this clonotype with many counts. The chain combines TRBV20-1 with TRBJ1-1, with D possibly TRBD1 on 6 matching bases. Germline CDR1 reads DFQATT; CDR2 reads SNEGSKA (reference sequence). CDR3 length: 12 amino acids. In DNA form, the CDR3 reads TGCAGCGCTTCGACAGGGAACACTGAAGCTTTCTTT. The encoded protein is CSASTGNTEAFF.

The chain combines TRBV29-1 with TRBJ1-5; D unclear. V lost 6 bases and J lost 8, with 11 bases in between. CDR1 is SQVTM and CDR2 is ANQGSEA in the germline V gene. There are 11 residues in the CDR3. The CDR3 DNA reads TGCAGCGTGACGGCTAAGGAGCCCCAGCATTTT. Protein: CSVTAKEPQHF.

The chain is built from TRBV3-1 and TRBJ2-5; D is possibly TRBD1 (7 bases). Germline CDR1 LGHDT, CDR2 YNNKEL (reference sequence). V lost 3 bases to trimming and J lost 7 bases, with 18 bases between them. The CDR3 extends over 15 amino acids. CDR3 residues: CASSHGFGGGTTQYF. DNA of the CDR3: TGTGCCAGCAGCCATGGGTTCGGAGGGGGCACGACCCAGTACTTC.

V gene TRBV7-9 combines with J gene TRBJ2-7; a possible D gene is TRBD1 (5 bases). Germline V gene sequence: CDR1 SEHNR, CDR2 FQNEAQ (reference sequence). There are 14 residues in the CDR3. V dropped 6 bases and J dropped 2 bases, with 14 bases sitting between them. CDR3 bases: TGTGCCAGCAGTTCCAGGGCTGAAGCCTACGAGCAGTACTTC. Protein product: CASSSRAEAYEQYF.